One and the same sample provided the 5 T cell receptor beta chains below, sequenced in a study of blood T cell repertoires in COVID-19. The assay was immunoSEQ multiplex PCR, and TCRdb's table has in-frame clones only and misses some. Of 300,000 to 400,000 clones listed, more than 80% are singletons. Sequencing used PBMCs or T cells enriched from blood (not recorded which). The origin of the receptors is a man younger than 35 who had recovered from COVID-19.

This rearrangement joins TRBV7-9 to TRBJ1-5; 7 bases line up with TRBD1. The J segment lost 6 bases and the V segment lost 1 base, leaving 6 bases of the junction unmatched. The CDR3 length is 15 residues. Germline V CDR1 and CDR2: SEHNR, FQNEAQ (reference sequence). In DNA form, the CDR3 reads TGTGCCAGCAGCTTAGGACAGGGTGCAGGTCAGCCCCAGCATTTT. It encodes CASSLGQGAGQPQHF.

The V call is TRBV5-5, the J call TRBJ2-1, with TRBD1 as a possible D gene (5 bases). This CDR3 is 15 amino acids long. V was shortened by 5 bases and J by 0 bases, with 12 bases between the two germline ends. Germline CDR1 is SGHKS and CDR2 is YYEKEE (reference sequence). CDR3 amino acids: CASSRGQGSYNEQFF. The CDR3 coding sequence is TGTGCCAGCAGTAGAGGCCAGGGCTCCTACAATGAGCAGTTCTTC. Full variable domain (rest looked up from reference TRBV5-5 and TRBJ2-1): DAGVTQSPTHLIKTRGQQVTLRCSPISGHKSVSWYQQVLGQGPQFIFQYYEKEERGRGNFPDRFSARQFPNYSSELNVNALLLGDSALYLCASSRGQGSYNEQFFGPGTRLTVL.

The rearrangement links TRBV2 to TRBJ2-2; 8 bases map to TRBD1. Germline trimming cut 7 bases from V and 1 base from J; bases unmatched to any gene: 5. The germline V gene encodes CDR1 SNHLY and CDR2 FYNNEI. This CDR3 region has 15 residues. In DNA, the CDR3 is TGTGCCAGCAAAGTGGGGACAGGGAACACCGGGGAGCTGTTTTTT. Its protein product is CASKVGTGNTGELFF.

This clone was counted once. The chain is built from TRBV13 and TRBJ1-2, with 7 bases lining up with TRBD1. CDR1 and CDR2 from the germline V gene are PRHDT and FYEKMQ (reference sequence). The junction had 14 bases not matched to a gene; V was cut back by 0 bases and J by 7 bases. There are 17 residues in the CDR3. CDR3 in amino acids: CASSLGDRSTGRTGYTF. The CDR3 nucleotides read TGTGCCAGCAGCTTAGGGGACAGGTCAACGGGGCGGACTGGCTACACCTTC.

V usage is TRBV6-1 and J usage is TRBJ1-3, with 7 bases fitting TRBD1. The CDR3 runs 15 residues. The junction had 1 base not matched to a gene; V was cut back by 2 bases and J by 0 bases. The germline V gene has CDR1 MNHNS and CDR2 SASEGT. CDR3 DNA sequence: TGTGCCAGCAGTGAAAGGGGGCCCTCTGGAAACACCATATATTTT. Protein product: CASSERGPSGNTIYF.